This T cell receptor (beta chain) was identified during a study of regulatory T cells in long-lasting Graves disease. V shed 11 bases and J 7 bases; nucleotides not matched to a gene: 7. This CDR3 region has 12 residues. The germline gives CDR1 SNHLY, CDR2 FYNNEI. According to the study, TCR beta libraries were built with iRepertoire HTBI primers and CDR3-region Arm-PCR. TCRdb re-analysed the multiplex PCR reads in MiXCR, keeping a single row per CDR3 protein. The sample carries about 210,000 distinct CDR3 sequences, roughly a fifth recorded once. The table lists this clonotype with many counts. Antigen: not known. Whole-study findings and limits: Preferential use of TRBV28, TRBJ1-2 and TRBJ2-5 was seen in persistent disease.

As to time point: newly diagnosed GD, antithyroid drugs for less than 3 months. Following extraction of RNA from PBMCs, that RNA was used to make the TCR library. Graves' disease was diagnosed by American Thyroid Association guidelines. In addition, the sample was reused for a study of T cells in Graves' hyperthyroidism and ophthalmopathy. From that second work: TCR CDR3 regions were first amplified by RT-PCR with HTBI primers.

The chain recombines TRBV2 with TRBJ1-1; 10 bases match TRBD1. The sequence was collected from a woman in her twenties or thirties with Graves disease. Sample: peripheral blood mononuclear cells (PBMCs), taken at new diagnosis, from a patient treated with antithyroid drugs. CDR3 sequence (DNA): TGTGCCCGAATGACAGGGGGCGGTGAAGCTTTCTTT. Translation: CARMTGGGEAFF. The entire variable domain, with the rest obtained from reference TRBV2 and TRBJ1-1, is as follows: EPEVTQTPSHQVTQMGQEVILRCVPISNHLYFYWYRQILGQKVEFLVSFYNNEISEKSEIFDDQFSVERPDGSNFTLKIRSTKLEDSAMYFCARMTGGGEAFFGQGTRLTVV.